Following are 10 T cell receptor beta chains from one sample sequenced in a study of T cells in Graves' hyperthyroidism and ophthalmopathy (dated 2019 in TCRdb). Preparation of the library involved multiplex PCR. Sequenced using an Illumina HiSeq 2000. Amplification of TCR beta CDR3 regions was carried out from RNA transcripts. The TCR CDR3 was subjected to a first round of RT-PCR using the HTBI primer set and the Qiagen OneStep RT-PCR kit. In-frame beta chains were kept once TCRdb had trimmed the public reads at Q25 with fastp and called clones with MiXCR. For every CDR3 protein sequence, its rows merge into one entry that carries the most common genes and DNA. For this sample there are around 450,000 distinct CDR3 sequences; roughly 15% appear just once. 5.3% of the sample goes to the ten largest clones. The sample was blood. The receptors were gathered from a woman between 18 and 29 years old with Graves' hyperthyroidism.

The CDR3 region has the DNA TGTGCCAGCAGTCGCCTAGGACAGGGCTACGAGCAGTACTTC. Translation gives CASSRLGQGYEQYF. The rearrangement joins TRBV28 to TRBJ2-7; 8 bases match TRBD1. This CDR3 contains 14 residues. V trimming: 5 bases; J trimming: 3 bases; junction bases outside the gene matches: 6. The germline V gene has CDR1 MDHEN and CDR2 SYDVKM.

This clonotype was seen ten or more times. CDR3 bases: TGTGCCAGCACCCGGGGGGGGGTGGACCAGCCCCAGCATTTT. Its translation is CASTRGGVDQPQHF. This chain joins TRBV28 and TRBJ1-5; perhaps TRBD1 as D (5 bases). V was pared by 7 bases and J by 7 bases, with 17 bases between. CDR1 and CDR2 from the germline V gene are MDHEN and SYDVKM. The length of the CDR3 is 14 residues.

This clonotype was observed a few times. This chain connects TRBV20-1 to TRBJ1-1; D perhaps matches TRBD1 (5 bases). V lost 2 bases, J lost 2 bases, and 12 bases lay in between. The CDR3 contains 14 residues. Germline CDR1 and CDR2: DFQATT and SNEGSKA (reference sequence). The DNA for the CDR3 is TGCAGTGCTAGATGGGGGACTCTTAACACTGAAGCTTTCTTT. This sequence encodes CSARWGTLNTEAFF.

This clonotype was seen more than once but under ten times. This chain connects TRBV20-1 to TRBJ1-2; TRBD1 aligns across 10 bases. V gave up 7 bases and J gave up 5 bases; unmatched junction bases: 7. Germline lookup yields CDR1 DFQATT and CDR2 SNEGSKA (reference sequence). The CDR3 extends over 13 amino acids. The CDR3 nucleotides are TGCAGTGTTCGGACAGGGGGTAATTATGGCTACACCTTC. Translating it yields CSVRTGGNYGYTF.

Many counts were recorded for this clonotype. The V and J genes are TRBV6-2 or TRBV6-3 and TRBJ1-5; possibly TRBD1 for D (5 bases). The CDR3 covers 15 residues. CDR1 and CDR2 from the germline V gene are MNHEY and SVGEGT. With 8 bases removed from V and 6 bases from J, the gap between germline ends came to 20 bases. CDR3 in amino acids: CASQTPGGFGQPQHF. Here the CDR3 DNA reads TGTGCCAGCCAAACCCCGGGGGGTTTTGGTCAGCCCCAGCATTTT.

This clonotype appeared many times. The chain has TRBV12-3 or TRBV12-4 and TRBJ2-5; possible D gene TRBD2, 5 bases. There are 17 residues in the CDR3. V was trimmed by 6 bases and J by 1 base, leaving 21 bases between them. The CDR3 DNA reads as TGTGCCAGCAGCCACGGACTCCCTATACGGGGCCAAGAGACCCAGTACTTC. Protein sequence: CASSHGLPIRGQETQYF.

The table lists this clonotype with many counts. The chain carries TRBV10-1 and TRBJ1-1; D unresolved. The CDR3 has 13 amino acids. Germline V gives CDR1 WNHNN, CDR2 SYGVQD (reference sequence). V lost 8 bases and J lost 0, with 10 bases in between. CDR3 bases: TGCGCCAGCCGAGAGGAGGTGAACACTGAAGCTTTCTTT. Its translation: CASREEVNTEAFF.

This clonotype was picked up a small number of times. The chain carries TRBV3-1 and TRBJ1-5, with 12 bases that match TRBD1. V dropped 11 bases and J dropped 7; count of bases not matched to a gene: 3. CDR3 length: 12 amino acids. Germline CDR1 is LGHDT and CDR2 is YNNKEL (reference sequence). This CDR3 is CAAGQGAQPQHF. CDR3 nucleotide sequence: TGTGCCGCGGGACAGGGGGCCCAGCCCCAGCATTTT.

This clonotype was observed a few times. The V gene is TRBV6-1, the J gene TRBJ1-6; 10 positions agree with TRBD1. Per germline, CDR1 MNHNS and CDR2 SASEGT. This CDR3 is built from 15 residues. V shed 6 bases, J shed 8 bases, and the junction held 7 bases outside the gene matches. The chain's CDR3 is CASSLGQGSDSPLHF. The CDR3 DNA is TGTGCCAGCAGCCTGGGACAGGGGTCAGATTCACCCCTCCACTTT.

This clonotype was counted at least ten times. The J gene is TRBJ2-1, the V gene TRBV6-1; 7 bases are shared with TRBD2. The CDR3 sequence is 15 residues long. Losses at the gene ends were 5 bases for V and 4 bases for J; bases not matched to a gene: 8. Germline values: CDR1 MNHNS, CDR2 SASEGT. The CDR3, as DNA: TGTGCCAGCAGTTACGGCGGGAGAGTTTACAATGAGCAGTTCTTC. Translated, it gives CASSYGGRVYNEQFF.